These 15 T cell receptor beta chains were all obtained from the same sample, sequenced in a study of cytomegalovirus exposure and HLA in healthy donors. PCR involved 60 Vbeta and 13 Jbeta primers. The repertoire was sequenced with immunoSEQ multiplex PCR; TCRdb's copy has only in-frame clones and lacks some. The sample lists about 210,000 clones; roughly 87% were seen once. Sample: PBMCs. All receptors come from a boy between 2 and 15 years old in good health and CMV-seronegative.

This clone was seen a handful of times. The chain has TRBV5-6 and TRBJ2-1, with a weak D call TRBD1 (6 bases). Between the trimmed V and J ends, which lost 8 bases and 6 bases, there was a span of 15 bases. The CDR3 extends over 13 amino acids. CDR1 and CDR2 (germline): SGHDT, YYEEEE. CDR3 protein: CASLGQTVNEQFF. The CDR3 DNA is TGTGCCAGTCTTGGACAGACGGTCAATGAGCAGTTCTTC. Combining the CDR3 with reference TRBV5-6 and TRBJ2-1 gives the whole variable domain DAGVTQSPTHLIKTRGQQVTLRCSPKSGHDTVSWYQQALGQGPQFIFQYYEEEERQRGNFPDRFSGHQFPNYSSELNVNALLLGDSALYLCASLGQTVNEQFFGPGTRLTVL.

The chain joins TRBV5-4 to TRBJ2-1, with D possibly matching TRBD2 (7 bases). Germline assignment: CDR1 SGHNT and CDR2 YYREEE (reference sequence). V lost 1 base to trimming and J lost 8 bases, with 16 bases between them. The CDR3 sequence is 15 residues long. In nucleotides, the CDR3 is TGTGCCAGCAGCTTGTGGCAGGGGAGGGAATATGAGCAGTTCTTC. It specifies CASSLWQGREYEQFF.

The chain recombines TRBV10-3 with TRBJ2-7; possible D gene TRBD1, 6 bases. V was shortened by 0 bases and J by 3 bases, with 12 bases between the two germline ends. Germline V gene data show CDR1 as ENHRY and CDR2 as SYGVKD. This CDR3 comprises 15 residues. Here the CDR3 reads CAISESPTGNYEQYF. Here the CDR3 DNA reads TGTGCCATCAGTGAGTCCCCCACAGGGAACTACGAGCAGTACTTC.

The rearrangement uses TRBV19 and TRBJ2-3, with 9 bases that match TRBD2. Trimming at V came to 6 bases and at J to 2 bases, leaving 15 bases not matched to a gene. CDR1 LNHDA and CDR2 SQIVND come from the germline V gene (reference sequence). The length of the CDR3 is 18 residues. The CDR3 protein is CASSGIFGPSGITDTQYF. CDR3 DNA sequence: TGTGCCAGTAGCGGAATATTCGGGCCTAGCGGGATCACAGATACGCAGTATTTT.

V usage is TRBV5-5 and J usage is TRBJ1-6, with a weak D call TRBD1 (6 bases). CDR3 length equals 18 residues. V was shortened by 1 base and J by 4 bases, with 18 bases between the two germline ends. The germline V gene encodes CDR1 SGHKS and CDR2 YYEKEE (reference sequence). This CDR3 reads CASSLNPRAGDYNSPLHF. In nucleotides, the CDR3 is TGTGCCAGCAGCTTGAACCCGCGGGCAGGGGATTATAATTCACCCCTCCACTTT.

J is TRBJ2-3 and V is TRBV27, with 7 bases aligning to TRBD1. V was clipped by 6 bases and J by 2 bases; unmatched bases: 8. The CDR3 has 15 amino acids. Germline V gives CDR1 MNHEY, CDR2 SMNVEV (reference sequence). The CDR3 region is CASRGTGVYTDTQYF. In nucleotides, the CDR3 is TGTGCCAGCAGGGGCACAGGGGTTTACACAGATACGCAGTATTTT.

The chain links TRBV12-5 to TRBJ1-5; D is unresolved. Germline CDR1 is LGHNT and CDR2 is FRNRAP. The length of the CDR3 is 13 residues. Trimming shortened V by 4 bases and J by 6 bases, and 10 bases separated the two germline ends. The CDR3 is CASGSAEAQPQHF. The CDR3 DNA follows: TGTGCTAGTGGTTCGGCTGAGGCTCAGCCCCAGCATTTT.

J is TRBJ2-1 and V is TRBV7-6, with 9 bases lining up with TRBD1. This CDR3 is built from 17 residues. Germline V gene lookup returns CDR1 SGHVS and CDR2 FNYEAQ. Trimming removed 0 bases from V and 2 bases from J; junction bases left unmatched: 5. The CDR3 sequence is CASSLAGQGYPYNEQFF. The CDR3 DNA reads TGTGCCAGCAGCTTAGCCGGACAGGGGTATCCCTACAATGAGCAGTTCTTC.

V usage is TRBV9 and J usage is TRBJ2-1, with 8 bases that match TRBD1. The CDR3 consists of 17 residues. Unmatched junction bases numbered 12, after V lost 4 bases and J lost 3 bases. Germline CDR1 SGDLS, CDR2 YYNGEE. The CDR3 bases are TGTGCCAGCAGCCTCTCCCCGGACAGGGAATTCTACAATGAGCAGTTCTTC. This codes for CASSLSPDREFYNEQFF.

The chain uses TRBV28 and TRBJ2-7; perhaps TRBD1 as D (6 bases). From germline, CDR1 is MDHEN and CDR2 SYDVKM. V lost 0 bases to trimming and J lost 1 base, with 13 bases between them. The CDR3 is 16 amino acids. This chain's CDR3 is CASSLWARDTSYEQYF. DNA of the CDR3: TGTGCCAGCAGTTTATGGGCCAGGGACACTTCCTACGAGCAGTACTTC.

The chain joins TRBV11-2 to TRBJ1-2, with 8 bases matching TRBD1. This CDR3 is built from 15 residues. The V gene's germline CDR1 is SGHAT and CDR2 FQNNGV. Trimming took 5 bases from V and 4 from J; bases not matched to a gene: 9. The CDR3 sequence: CASSAPGTGVYGYTF. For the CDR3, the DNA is TGTGCCAGCAGCGCACCCGGGACAGGCGTCTATGGCTACACCTTC.

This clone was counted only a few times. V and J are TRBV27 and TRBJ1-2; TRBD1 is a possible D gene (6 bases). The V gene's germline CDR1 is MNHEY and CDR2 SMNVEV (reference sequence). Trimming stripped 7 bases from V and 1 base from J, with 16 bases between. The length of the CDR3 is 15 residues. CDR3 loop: CASKGGRQLNYGYTF. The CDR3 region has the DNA TGTGCCAGCAAGGGGGGGAGACAACTTAACTATGGCTACACCTTC.

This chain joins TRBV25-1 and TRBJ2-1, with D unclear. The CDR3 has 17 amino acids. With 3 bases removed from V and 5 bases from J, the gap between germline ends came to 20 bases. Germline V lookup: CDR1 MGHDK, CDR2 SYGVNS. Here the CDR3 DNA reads TGTGCCAGCAGTGATCTACGTTCAGCGCCCCTCGACAATGAGCAGTTCTTC. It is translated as CASSDLRSAPLDNEQFF.

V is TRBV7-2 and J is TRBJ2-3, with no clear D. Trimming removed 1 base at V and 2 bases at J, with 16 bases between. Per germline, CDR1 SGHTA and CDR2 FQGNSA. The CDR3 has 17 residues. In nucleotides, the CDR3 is TGTGCCAGCAGCTTAGTAACTCTAGAGGAGTCCACAGATACGCAGTATTTT. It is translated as CASSLVTLEESTDTQYF.

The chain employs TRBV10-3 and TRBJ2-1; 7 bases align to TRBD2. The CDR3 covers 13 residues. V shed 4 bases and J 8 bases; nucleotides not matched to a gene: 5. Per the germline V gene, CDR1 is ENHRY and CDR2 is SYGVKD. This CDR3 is CAISGVAGDEQFF. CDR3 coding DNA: TGTGCCATCAGTGGGGTAGCGGGCGATGAGCAGTTCTTC.